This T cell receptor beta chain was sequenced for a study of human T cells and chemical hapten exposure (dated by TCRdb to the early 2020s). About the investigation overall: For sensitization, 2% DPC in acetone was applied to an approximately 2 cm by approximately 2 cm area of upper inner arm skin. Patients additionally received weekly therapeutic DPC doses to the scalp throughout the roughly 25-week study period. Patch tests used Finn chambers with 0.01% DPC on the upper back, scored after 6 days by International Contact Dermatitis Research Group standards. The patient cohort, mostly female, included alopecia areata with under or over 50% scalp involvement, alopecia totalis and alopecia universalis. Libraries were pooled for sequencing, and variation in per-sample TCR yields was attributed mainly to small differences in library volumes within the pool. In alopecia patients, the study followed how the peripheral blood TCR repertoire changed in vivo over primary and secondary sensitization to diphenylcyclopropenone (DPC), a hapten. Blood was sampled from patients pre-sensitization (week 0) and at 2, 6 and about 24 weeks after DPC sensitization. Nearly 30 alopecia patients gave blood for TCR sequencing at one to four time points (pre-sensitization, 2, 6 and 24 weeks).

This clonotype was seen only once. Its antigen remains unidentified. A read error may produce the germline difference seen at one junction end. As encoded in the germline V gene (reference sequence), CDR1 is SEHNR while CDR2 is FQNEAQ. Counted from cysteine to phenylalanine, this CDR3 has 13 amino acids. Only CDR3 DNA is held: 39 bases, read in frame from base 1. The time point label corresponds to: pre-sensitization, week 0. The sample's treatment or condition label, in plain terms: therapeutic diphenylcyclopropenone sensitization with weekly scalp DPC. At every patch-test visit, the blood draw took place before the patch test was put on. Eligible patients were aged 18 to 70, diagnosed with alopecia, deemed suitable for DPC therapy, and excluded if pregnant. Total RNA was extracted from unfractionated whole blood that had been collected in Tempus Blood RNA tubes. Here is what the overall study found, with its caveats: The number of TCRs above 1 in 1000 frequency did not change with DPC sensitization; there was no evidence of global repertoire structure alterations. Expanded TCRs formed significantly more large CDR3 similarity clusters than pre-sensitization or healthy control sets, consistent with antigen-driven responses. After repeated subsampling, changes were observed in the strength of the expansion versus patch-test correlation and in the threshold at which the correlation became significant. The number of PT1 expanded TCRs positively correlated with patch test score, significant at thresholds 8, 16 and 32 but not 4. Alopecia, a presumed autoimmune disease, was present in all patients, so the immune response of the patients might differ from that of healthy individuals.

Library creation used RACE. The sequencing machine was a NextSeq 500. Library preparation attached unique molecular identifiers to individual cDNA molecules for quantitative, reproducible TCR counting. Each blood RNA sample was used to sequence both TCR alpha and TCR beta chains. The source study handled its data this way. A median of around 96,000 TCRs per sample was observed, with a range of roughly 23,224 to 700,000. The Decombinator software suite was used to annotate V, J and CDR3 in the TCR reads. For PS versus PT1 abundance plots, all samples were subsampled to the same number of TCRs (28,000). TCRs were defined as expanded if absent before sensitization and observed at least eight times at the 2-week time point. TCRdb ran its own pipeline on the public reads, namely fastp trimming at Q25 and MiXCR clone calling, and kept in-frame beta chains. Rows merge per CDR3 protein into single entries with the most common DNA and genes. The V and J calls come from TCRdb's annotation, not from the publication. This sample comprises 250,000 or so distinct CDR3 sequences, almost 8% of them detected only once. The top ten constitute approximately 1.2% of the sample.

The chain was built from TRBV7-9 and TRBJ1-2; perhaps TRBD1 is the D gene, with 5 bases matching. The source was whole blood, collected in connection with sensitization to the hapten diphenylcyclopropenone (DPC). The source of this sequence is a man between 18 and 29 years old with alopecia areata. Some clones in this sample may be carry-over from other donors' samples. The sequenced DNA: TGTACCAGCAGCAAACAGGTTCTGTATGGCTACACCTTC. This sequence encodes CTSSKQVLYGYTF. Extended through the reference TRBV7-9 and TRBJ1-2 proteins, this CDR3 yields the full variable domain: DTGVSQNPRHKITKRGQNVTFRCDPISEHNRLYWYRQTLGQGPEFLTYFQNEAQLEKSRLLSDRFSAERPKGSFSTLEIQRTEQGDSAMYLCTSSKQVLYGYTFGSGTRLTVV.